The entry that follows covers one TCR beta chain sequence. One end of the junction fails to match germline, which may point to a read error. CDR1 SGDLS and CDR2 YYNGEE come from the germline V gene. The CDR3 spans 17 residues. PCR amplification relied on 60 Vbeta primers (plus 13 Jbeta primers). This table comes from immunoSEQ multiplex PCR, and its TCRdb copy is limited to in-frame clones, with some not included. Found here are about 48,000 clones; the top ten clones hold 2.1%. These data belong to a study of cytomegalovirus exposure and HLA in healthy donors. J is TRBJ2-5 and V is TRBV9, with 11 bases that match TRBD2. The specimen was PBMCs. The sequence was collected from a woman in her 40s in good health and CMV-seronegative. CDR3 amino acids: CASSVGGTSGPQENQYF. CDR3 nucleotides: TGTGCCAGCAGCGTAGGGGGGACTAGCGGCCCTCAAGAGAACCAGTACTTC. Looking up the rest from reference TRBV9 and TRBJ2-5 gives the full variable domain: DSGVTQTPKHLITATGQRVTLRCSPRSGDLSVYWYQQSLDQGLQFLIQYYNGEERAKGNILERFSAQQFPDLHSELNLSSLELGDSALYFCASSVGGTSGPQENQYFGPGTRLLVL.